The 28 T cell receptor beta chains below come from one sample, sequenced in a study of naive and memory T cell subsets. Alpha and beta constant region primers primed reverse transcription for blood and skin samples. One entry per CDR3 protein results from TCRdb running MiXCR on the UMI-ligation and nested PCR reads. This table holds roughly 18,000 distinct CDR3 sequences, more than 9% found once. Treatment in this sample: skin biopsy from PPD injection site in Mantoux-positive individual. Unsorted total RNA, about 1 to 1000 ng, was DNase treated before reverse transcription. The source material was skin, sampled from a tuberculin skin test site. The source is an adult in good health.

This clonotype is classed as medium-sized. The genes are TRBV20-1 and TRBJ2-1; D perhaps matches TRBD1 (6 bases). The ends were cut back, 8 bases at V and 2 bases at J, with 13 bases in the middle. Germline V CDR1 and CDR2: DFQATT, SNEGSKA (reference sequence). There are 13 residues in the CDR3. The CDR3 region is CSLGQGTYNEQFF. CDR3 nucleotides: TGCAGTCTTGGGCAGGGGACCTACAATGAGCAGTTCTTC.

As regards this clonotype: Germline and junction disagree at one end, which may indicate a read error. The chain links TRBV12-3 or TRBV12-4 to TRBJ2-7, with 9 nucleotides matching TRBD2. CDR3 length: 13 amino acids. CDR3 sequence (DNA): TGTGCCAGCATTAGCGGGGGCCACTACGAGCGGTACTTC. Its translation is CASISGGHYERYF.

The chain has TRBV27 and TRBJ2-7, with D unclear. V lost 3 bases to trimming and J lost 7 bases, with 13 bases between them. The germline V gene has CDR1 MNHEY and CDR2 SMNVEV (reference sequence). The CDR3 runs to 13 residues. The CDR3 bases are TGTGCCAGCAGTTTCCTCCCCCTGGGGGAGCAGTACTTC. Translated, it gives CASSFLPLGEQYF.

By share of the sample, this clonotype is medium-sized. The gene calls are TRBV3-1 and TRBJ2-2, with D perhaps TRBD1 or TRBD2 (5 bases each). Between the trimmed V and J ends, which lost 1 base and 0 bases, there was a span of 9 bases. CDR1 is LGHDT, CDR2 YNNKEL, per germline (reference sequence). This CDR3 is 16 amino acids long. This CDR3 reads CASSQAGTANTGELFF. The CDR3 coding sequence is TGTGCCAGCAGCCAAGCGGGGACCGCGAACACCGGGGAGCTGTTTTTT. Together with reference TRBV3-1 and TRBJ2-2, the CDR3 gives the full variable domain: DTAVSQTPKYLVTQMGNDKSIKCEQNLGHDTMYWYKQDSKKFLKIMFSYNNKELIINETVPNRFSPKSPDKAHLNLHINSLELGDSAVYFCASSQAGTANTGELFFGEGSRLTVL.

The DNA for the CDR3 is TGTGCCAGCAGTTCTGGGACAGCAAGGACTAGCGGAGCCTACGAGCAGTACTTC. Residues: CASSSGTARTSGAYEQYF. The chain combines TRBV28 with TRBJ2-7; the match to TRBD2 covers 10 bases. Germline lookup yields CDR1 MDHEN and CDR2 SYDVKM. This CDR3 is 18 amino acids long. V shed 4 bases, J shed 2 bases, and the junction held 14 bases outside the gene matches.

This clonotype occurred many times. The V and J genes are TRBV5-1 and TRBJ1-3; D unclear. The CDR3 contains 17 residues. The germline V gene has CDR1 SGHRS and CDR2 YFSETQ. V was shortened by 4 bases and J by 0 bases, with 17 bases between the two germline ends. The CDR3 nucleotides are TGCGCCAGCAGCCGAGGGTCCAGGACTAACTCTGGAAACACCATATATTTT. It encodes CASSRGSRTNSGNTIYF.

This clonotype came up once. The rearrangement links TRBV3-1 to TRBJ2-3, with no clear D. CDR3 length equals 14 residues. Germline loops: CDR1 LGHDT, CDR2 YNNKEL (reference sequence). Trimming cost V 1 base and J 4 bases, with 9 bases left between them. CDR3: CASSQVLGADTQYF. The DNA of the CDR3 is TGTGCCAGCAGCCAAGTATTGGGCGCAGATACGCAGTATTTT.

This clonotype was recorded at least ten times. The rearrangement uses TRBV20-1 and TRBJ2-2; 10 positions match TRBD1. V trimming: 5 bases; J trimming: 4 bases; junction bases outside the gene matches: 7. CDR1 is DFQATT and CDR2 is SNEGSKA in the germline V gene (reference sequence). This CDR3 comprises 15 residues. The DNA of the CDR3 is TGCAGTGCTTTTGGACAGGGGGTGGCCACCGGGGAGCTGTTTTTT. Amino acids: CSAFGQGVATGELFF.

The table lists this clonotype with a few counts. The rearrangement uses TRBV5-4 and TRBJ2-7; 10 nucleotides match TRBD2. The J segment lost 7 bases and the V segment lost 5 bases, leaving 12 bases of the junction unmatched. The CDR3 runs 15 residues. Per the germline V gene, CDR1 is SGHNT and CDR2 is YYREEE (reference sequence). CDR3 sequence (DNA): TGTGCCAGCAGAGCGGGACTAGCGTCGCCAGTGGAGCAGTACTTC. As protein: CASRAGLASPVEQYF.

This clonotype was recorded many times. V gene TRBV18 combines with J gene TRBJ2-3; perhaps TRBD1 as D (6 bases). The germline gives CDR1 KGHSH, CDR2 LQKENI. Trimming stripped 0 bases from V and 5 bases from J, with 18 bases between. The CDR3 has 17 residues. CDR3 DNA: TGTGCCAGCTCACCACCTACCGGAGTCCGGGGACAAGATACGCAGTATTTT. It is translated as CASSPPTGVRGQDTQYF.

The chain links TRBV27 to TRBJ1-5, with TRBD1 matching 7 bases. Germline values: CDR1 MNHEY, CDR2 SMNVEV (reference sequence). V lost 4 bases, J lost 0 bases, and 9 bases stayed unmatched. The CDR3 consists of 17 residues. In DNA form, the CDR3 reads TGTGCCAGCAGTTCCGGGACAGCTGTCTATAGCAATCAGCCCCAGCATTTT. As protein: CASSSGTAVYSNQPQHF.

In this sample, this clonotype turned up a few times. The chain employs TRBV6-2 or TRBV6-3 and TRBJ2-3, with D uncertain. Germline values: CDR1 MNHEY, CDR2 SVGEGT. There are 12 residues in the CDR3. Trimming shortened V by 6 bases and J by 4 bases, and 8 bases separated the two germline ends. The CDR3 here is CASSLLSDTQYF. Written as DNA, the CDR3 is TGTGCCAGCAGCCTTCTTTCAGATACGCAGTATTTT.

This clonotype is medium-sized within its sample. The chain couples TRBV6-5 to TRBJ2-1; 9 positions match TRBD2. The CDR3 covers 16 residues. V trimming: 5 bases; J trimming: 2 bases; junction bases outside the gene matches: 7. Germline CDR1 MNHEY, CDR2 SVGAGI. This CDR3 reads CASSVLSGRTYNEQFF. Here the CDR3 DNA reads TGTGCCAGCAGTGTCTTGAGCGGGAGGACCTACAATGAGCAGTTCTTC.

This clonotype was seen only a few times. This sequence joins TRBV6-5 and TRBJ2-6; D is uncertain. This CDR3 is built from 14 residues. Trimming stripped 0 bases from V and 3 bases from J, with 3 bases between. Germline V gives CDR1 MNHEY, CDR2 SVGAGI. CDR3 DNA: TGTGCCAGCAGTTACTCGAGTGGGGCCAACGTCCTGACTTTC. Residues: CASSYSSGANVLTF.

This chain uses TRBV19 with TRBJ2-1; TRBD2 matches at 11 bases. The CDR3 has 15 residues. The J segment lost 4 bases and the V segment lost 8 bases, leaving 7 bases of the junction unmatched. Germline V CDR1 and CDR2: LNHDA, SQIVND (reference sequence). CDR3 region: CASSLRLAGYNEQFF. For the CDR3, the DNA is TGTGCCAGTTCCCTTAGACTAGCGGGATACAATGAGCAGTTCTTC.

This clonotype was detected only a few times. The genes are TRBV7-9 and TRBJ2-7; weak D call: TRBD2 (5 bases). V was pared by 0 bases and J by 5 bases, with 8 bases between. CDR1 is SEHNR and CDR2 is FQNEAQ in the germline V gene (reference sequence). The length of the CDR3 is 13 residues. The CDR3 protein is CASSLAGANEQYF. The CDR3, as DNA: TGTGCCAGCAGCTTAGCGGGAGCAAACGAGCAGTACTTC.

This clonotype was picked up many times. The rearrangement uses TRBV25-1 and TRBJ2-3; 11 nucleotides agree with TRBD1. Germline trimming cut 5 bases from V and 7 bases from J; bases unmatched to any gene: 8. The germline V gene encodes CDR1 MGHDK and CDR2 SYGVNS. The CDR3 has 15 residues. The CDR3 nucleotides read TGTGCCAGCAGTCTTCCGGGACAGGGGGTAAATACGCAGTATTTT. This encodes CASSLPGQGVNTQYF.

This clonotype was detected ten times or more. This chain joins TRBV27 and TRBJ2-6; D is uncertain. CDR1 MNHEY and CDR2 SMNVEV come from the germline V gene (reference sequence). With 7 bases removed from V and 0 bases from J, the gap between germline ends came to 7 bases. The CDR3 has 14 residues. CDR3 in DNA: TGTGCCAGCAATATCCGCTCTGGGGCCAACGTCCTGACTTTC. This sequence encodes CASNIRSGANVLTF.

By frequency in the sample, this clonotype is medium-sized (0.01 to 0.1%). The rearrangement joins TRBV9 to TRBJ2-6, with D perhaps TRBD1 (5 bases). Germline lookup yields CDR1 SGDLS and CDR2 YYNGEE. The CDR3 runs 15 residues. Trimming shortened V by 9 bases and J by 4 bases, and 17 bases separated the two germline ends. The CDR3 bases are TGTGCCACATCAGGGATCGGTTCCGGGGCCAACGTCCTGACTTTC. It codes for CATSGIGSGANVLTF.

This clonotype was recorded many times. J is TRBJ2-5 and V is TRBV5-1; D not certain. The CDR3 is 15 residues long. Trimming left V 4 bases short and J 1 base short, with 14 bases between. Germline CDR1 and CDR2: SGHRS and YFSETQ. DNA of the CDR3: TGCGCCAGCAGCCTGGATTGGATGGCCCAAGAGACCCAGTACTTC. Translating it yields CASSLDWMAQETQYF.

Worth noting for this clonotype: A clone one base away is much larger, so this may be a read error. This CDR3 is CASGLRSYEQYF. The CDR3 DNA reads TGTGCTAGTGGTTTGCGGAGCTACGAGCAGTACTTC. The rearrangement joins TRBV12-5 to TRBJ2-7; D unresolved. The length of the CDR3 is 12 residues. The V gene lost 2 bases and the J gene lost 3 bases, with 5 bases spanning the gap. Germline V gene sequence: CDR1 LGHNT, CDR2 FRNRAP.

The rearrangement uses TRBV29-1 and TRBJ2-1; D is perhaps TRBD2 (6 bases). Germline CDR1 SQVTM, CDR2 ANQGSEA. V gave up 2 bases and J gave up 2 bases, with 10 bases separating them. The CDR3 extends over 14 amino acids. CDR3 region: CSVERRAAYNEQFF. CDR3 sequence (DNA): TGCAGCGTTGAAAGGAGGGCGGCCTACAATGAGCAGTTCTTC.

This clonotype was detected ten times or more. The rearrangement links TRBV28 to TRBJ2-7; tentative D call: TRBD1 (6 bases). The CDR3 consists of 15 residues. V lost 4 bases, J lost 3 bases, and 16 bases lay in between. Germline CDR1 MDHEN, CDR2 SYDVKM. The CDR3 sequence is CASSSNRVRDYEQYF. CDR3 coding DNA: TGTGCCAGCAGTTCGAACAGGGTTCGCGACTACGAGCAGTACTTC.

Notes on this clonotype: At one of its ends the junction is not consistent with the germline gene, which may arise from a read error. The chain combines TRBV5-1 with TRBJ1-2; 8 bases fit TRBD1. Germline loops: CDR1 SGHRS, CDR2 YFSETQ. The CDR3 sequence is 15 residues long. The CDR3 sequence: CASSPRTGTNYGDTF. The CDR3 DNA is TGCGCCAGCAGCCCCCGGACAGGGACAAACTATGGCGACACCTTC.

Judged by abundance, this clonotype is medium-sized. The chain joins TRBV29-1 to TRBJ2-6; D uncertain. Germline assignment: CDR1 SQVTM and CDR2 ANQGSEA. The CDR3 extends over 13 amino acids. Trimming took off 6 bases at V and 0 bases at J, with 6 bases between the two ends. CDR3 loop: CSVIFSGANVLTF. In DNA form, the CDR3 reads TGCAGCGTAATATTCTCTGGGGCCAACGTCCTGACTTTC.

This clonotype is judged medium-sized (0.01 to 0.1%). This chain joins TRBV29-1 and TRBJ2-7, with D perhaps TRBD1 or TRBD2 (5 bases each). CDR3 length: 12 amino acids. Trimming shortened V by 4 bases and J by 5 bases, and 12 bases separated the two germline ends. Germline loops: CDR1 SQVTM, CDR2 ANQGSEA. The CDR3 protein is CSVVSGTHEQYF. CDR3 in DNA: TGCAGCGTTGTTTCGGGGACCCACGAGCAGTACTTC.

This clonotype was seen only a few times. The chain has TRBV12-3 or TRBV12-4 and TRBJ1-2; unclear D gene. The CDR3 is made up of 11 amino acids. Trimming cost V 4 bases and J 5 bases, with 5 bases left between them. CDR3 DNA sequence: TGTGCCAGCAGTTCAGGTTATGGCTACACCTTC. This sequence encodes CASSSGYGYTF.

This clonotype was seen many times. J is TRBJ1-2 and V is TRBV27; D may be TRBD1 (5 bases). Germline CDR1 is MNHEY and CDR2 is SMNVEV (reference sequence). The CDR3 is made up of 16 amino acids. V gave up 2 bases and J gave up 1 base, with 14 bases separating them. The CDR3 loop is CASSLRDGDLNYGYTF. The DNA of the CDR3 is TGTGCCAGCAGTTTAAGGGACGGAGATCTTAACTATGGCTACACCTTC.